The 23 T cell receptor beta chains presented below share a single source sample, sequenced in a study of blood T cell repertoires in COVID-19. The repertoire was sequenced with immunoSEQ multiplex PCR; TCRdb's copy has only in-frame clones and lacks some. The table lists about 100,000 clones, over 70% of them singletons, with roughly 4.4% in the top ten. The sequenced material came from peripheral blood. The receptor set was obtained from a man between 60 and 75 years old with acute or convalescent COVID-19.

CDR3 loop: CASSSESRQSFPGNTIYF. The CDR3 nucleotides are TGTGCCAGCAGCAGTGAAAGCAGGCAGTCGTTCCCCGGAAACACCATATATTTT. The chain is built from TRBV27 and TRBJ1-3; D is unclear. V lost 6 bases and J lost 4, with 25 bases in between. CDR3 size: 18 residues. Germline V gene lookup returns CDR1 MNHEY and CDR2 SMNVEV (reference sequence).

The chain is built from TRBV6-4 and TRBJ2-7; no firm D call. The CDR3 consists of 15 residues. V was cut by 4 bases and J by 0 bases, with 13 bases left in between. Per the germline V gene, CDR1 is MRHNA and CDR2 is SNTAGT. The CDR3 loop is CASSVLKKSSYEQYF. The CDR3 nucleotides are TGTGCCAGCAGTGTACTAAAAAAAAGCTCCTACGAGCAGTACTTC.

This chain connects TRBV3-1 (or the pseudogene TRBV3-2) to TRBJ2-2, with D possibly TRBD1 on 6 matching bases. Trimming removed 2 bases at V and 8 bases at J, with 12 bases between. The CDR3 totals 14 residues. Germline CDR1 is LGHDT and CDR2 is YNNKEL (reference sequence). The CDR3 sequence is CASSQHGTPGELFF. DNA for the CDR3: TGTGCCAGCAGCCAACACGGGACACCGGGGGAGCTGTTTTTT.

This clone was counted only a few times. The V and J genes are TRBV4-3 and TRBJ2-2; no clear D gene. Germline-derived CDR1 and CDR2 are LGHNA and YSLEER. V was trimmed by 1 base and J by 6 bases, leaving 9 bases between them. CDR3 size: 14 residues. The CDR3 is CASSQGYRAGELFF. CDR3 coding DNA: TGCGCCAGCAGCCAAGGTTATCGGGCCGGGGAGCTGTTTTTT.

This chain joins TRBV5-4 and TRBJ2-5, with 10 bases that match TRBD2. The CDR3 spans 16 residues. Germline CDR1 reads SGHNT; CDR2 reads YYREEE (reference sequence). Trimming took 4 bases from V and 11 from J; bases not matched to a gene: 17. The CDR3 region has the DNA TGTGCCAGCAGCCCGGACTATGGCACTAGCGGGAATAGTCAGTACTTC. It codes for CASSPDYGTSGNSQYF.

The rearrangement uses TRBV7-3 and TRBJ2-5; no firm D call. Looked up from germline, CDR1 is SGHTA and CDR2 is FQGTGA. The CDR3 covers 13 residues. Trimming removed 2 bases at V and 4 bases at J, with 8 bases between. CDR3 protein: CASSLYPGETQYF. DNA of the CDR3: TGTGCCAGCAGCTTATATCCGGGAGAGACCCAGTACTTC.

The V gene is TRBV6-2 or TRBV6-3, the J gene TRBJ1-6; 8 bases map to TRBD1. The germline CDR1 and CDR2 sequences are MNHEY and SVGEGT. Germline trimming cut 5 bases from V and 7 bases from J; bases unmatched to any gene: 1. The CDR3 has 13 amino acids. Written as DNA, the CDR3 is TGTGCCAGCAGTGGACAGGGCAATTCACCCCTCCACTTT. Translation gives CASSGQGNSPLHF.

This clone occurred a few times. This chain connects TRBV19 to TRBJ1-3; tentative D call: TRBD1 (5 bases). The V end was cut by 3 bases, the J end by 4 bases, with 16 bases between. The germline CDR1 and CDR2 sequences are LNHDA and SQIVND (reference sequence). CDR3 length equals 16 residues. Here the CDR3 reads CASSIQGPSSGNTIYF. CDR3 coding DNA: TGTGCCAGTAGTATCCAGGGCCCTTCGTCAGGAAACACCATATATTTT. Full variable domain (remainder filled in from reference TRBV19 and TRBJ1-3): DGGITQSPKYLFRKEGQNVTLSCEQNLNHDAMYWYRQDPGQGLRLIYYSQIVNDFQKGDIAEGYSVSREKKESFPLTVTSAQKNPTAFYLCASSIQGPSSGNTIYFGEGSWLTVV.

Written as DNA, the CDR3 is TGTGCCACCAGTGATTCGGCGGGGCAGTTCTTC. It translates to CATSDSAGQFF. The chain joins TRBV24-1 to TRBJ2-1, with D maybe TRBD2 (5 bases). Germline loops: CDR1 KGHDR, CDR2 SFDVKD. Trimming left V 2 bases short and J 12 bases short, with 7 bases between. The CDR3 has 11 residues.

This clone was recorded once. CDR3 nucleotides: TGTGCGAGTGTACCCCCTGGGGCCCGGACTGAAGCTTTCTTT. As protein: CASVPPGARTEAFF. The chain carries TRBV27 and TRBJ1-1; D perhaps matches TRBD1 (5 bases). Looked up from germline, CDR1 is MNHEY and CDR2 is SMNVEV (reference sequence). The CDR3 contains 14 residues.

This chain uses TRBV27 with TRBJ2-5, with TRBD2 matching 13 bases. V gave up 7 bases and J gave up 1 base; unmatched junction bases: 18. CDR1 is MNHEY and CDR2 is SMNVEV in the germline V gene (reference sequence). The CDR3 totals 20 residues. DNA for the CDR3: TGTGCCAGCACCAATTCCCGGACTAGCGGGGGCCGACGACTCCAAGAGACCCAGTACTTC. This sequence encodes CASTNSRTSGGRRLQETQYF.

This clone occurred a few times. The chain combines TRBV4-1 with TRBJ1-6; D is unresolved. Trimming cost V 1 base and J 4 bases, with 14 bases left between them. The V gene's germline CDR1 is MGHRA and CDR2 YSYEKL. The CDR3 loop spans 17 amino acids. This CDR3 reads CASSQGLPREYNSPLHF. CDR3 coding DNA: TGCGCCAGCAGCCAAGGGCTCCCTAGGGAGTATAATTCACCCCTCCACTTT.

The rearrangement links TRBV24-1 to TRBJ1-4; no definite D call. The germline CDR1 and CDR2 sequences are KGHDR and SFDVKD. Trimming took 4 bases from V and 5 from J, leaving 16 bases between them. The CDR3 is 16 amino acids. The CDR3 sequence: CATSEGSQVPNEKLFF. The CDR3 DNA is TGTGCCACCAGTGAGGGCAGCCAGGTTCCAAATGAAAAACTGTTTTTT.

The V call is TRBV7-6, the J call TRBJ2-1, with TRBD1 matching over 7 bases. Trimming removed 4 bases from V and 2 bases from J; junction bases left unmatched: 11. Germline V gives CDR1 SGHVS, CDR2 FNYEAQ. The length of the CDR3 is 17 residues. The CDR3 bases are TGTGCCAGCAGCTCTATTGGAACAGGGGACCCCTACAATGAGCAGTTCTTC. It translates to CASSSIGTGDPYNEQFF.

The chain is built from TRBV19 and TRBJ2-1; D is possibly TRBD2 (5 bases). The CDR3 is made up of 15 amino acids. Germline V gene data show CDR1 as LNHDA and CDR2 as SQIVND (reference sequence). Trimming took 3 bases from V and 4 from J, leaving 13 bases between them. The CDR3 sequence: CASSINSGAYNEQFF. The CDR3 DNA is TGTGCCAGTAGTATTAACAGCGGAGCGTACAATGAGCAGTTCTTC.

The gene calls are TRBV20-1 and TRBJ1-4; tentatively, D is TRBD1 (5 bases). The CDR3 extends over 12 amino acids. Germline values: CDR1 DFQATT, CDR2 SNEGSKA (reference sequence). V was cut by 3 bases and J by 8 bases, with 10 bases left in between. The CDR3 is CSASDSGEKLFF. The DNA of the CDR3 is TGCAGTGCTAGTGACAGCGGGGAAAAACTGTTTTTT.

The CDR3: CASSSALLALYQETQYF. CDR3 in DNA: TGTGCCAGCAGCTCGGCTCTACTAGCATTGTACCAAGAGACCCAGTACTTC. The chain links TRBV7-2 to TRBJ2-5, with D possibly TRBD2 on 6 matching bases. The length of the CDR3 is 17 residues. Germline CDR1 and CDR2: SGHTA and FQGNSA. Trimming stripped 4 bases from V and 0 bases from J, with 18 bases between.

This sequence joins TRBV6-6 and TRBJ2-1; the D gene is possibly TRBD2 (6 bases). The V end lost 2 bases, the J end lost 15 bases, and 14 bases lay between the germline ends. Germline V gene sequence: CDR1 MNHNY, CDR2 SVGAGI (reference sequence). The CDR3 runs to 12 residues. The CDR3 DNA reads TGTGCCAGCAGTTACGGACGCGGGGATGGGTTCTTC. Translating it yields CASSYGRGDGFF.

This clone appeared a few times. The CDR3 region is CAIGVPSMYTEAFF. As DNA, the CDR3 is TGTGCGATCGGAGTCCCCTCGATGTACACTGAAGCTTTCTTT. The chain recombines TRBV28 with TRBJ1-1; no reliable D call. The length of the CDR3 is 14 residues. Germline values: CDR1 MDHEN, CDR2 SYDVKM.

The rearrangement joins TRBV5-1 to TRBJ1-1; 9 bases agree with TRBD1. The junction had 12 bases not matched to a gene; V was cut back by 5 bases and J by 7 bases. The length of the CDR3 is 15 residues. The V gene's germline CDR1 is SGHRS and CDR2 YFSETQ. The CDR3: CASRGGQGKLGEAFF. The CDR3 bases are TGCGCCAGCAGGGGGGGACAGGGAAAACTCGGTGAAGCTTTCTTT.

The rearrangement joins TRBV24-1 to TRBJ2-1; 9 positions agree with TRBD2. Germline V gives CDR1 KGHDR, CDR2 SFDVKD. The CDR3 is 14 amino acids. With 5 bases clipped from V and 7 bases from J, the junction kept 5 bases outside the gene matches. Written as DNA, the CDR3 is TGTGCCACCAGTGTTGCGGGAGGGTGGAATGAGCAGTTCTTC. Translating it yields CATSVAGGWNEQFF.

J is TRBJ2-3 and V is TRBV11-2; D uncertain. The CDR3 loop spans 12 amino acids. From germline, CDR1 is SGHAT and CDR2 FQNNGV. V was clipped by 2 bases and J by 4 bases, with 4 bases between them. Here the CDR3 reads CASSLRADTQYF. CDR3 DNA: TGTGCCAGCAGCTTACGAGCAGATACGCAGTATTTT. Complete variable domain (other parts from reference TRBV11-2 and TRBJ2-3): EAGVAQSPRYKIIEKRQSVAFWCNPISGHATLYWYQQILGQGPKLLIQFQNNGVVDDSQLPKDRFSAERLKGVDSTLKIQPAKLEDSAVYLCASSLRADTQYFGPGTRLTVL.

The V gene is TRBV6-6, the J gene TRBJ1-6; 9 bases match TRBD1. The CDR3 contains 14 residues. The V gene's germline CDR1 is MNHNY and CDR2 SVGAGI (reference sequence). With V trimmed by 8 bases and J by 7 bases, 6 bases remained unmatched. This CDR3 reads CASGPGQGNSPLHF. In DNA form, the CDR3 reads TGTGCCAGCGGACCGGGACAGGGAAATTCACCCCTCCACTTT.